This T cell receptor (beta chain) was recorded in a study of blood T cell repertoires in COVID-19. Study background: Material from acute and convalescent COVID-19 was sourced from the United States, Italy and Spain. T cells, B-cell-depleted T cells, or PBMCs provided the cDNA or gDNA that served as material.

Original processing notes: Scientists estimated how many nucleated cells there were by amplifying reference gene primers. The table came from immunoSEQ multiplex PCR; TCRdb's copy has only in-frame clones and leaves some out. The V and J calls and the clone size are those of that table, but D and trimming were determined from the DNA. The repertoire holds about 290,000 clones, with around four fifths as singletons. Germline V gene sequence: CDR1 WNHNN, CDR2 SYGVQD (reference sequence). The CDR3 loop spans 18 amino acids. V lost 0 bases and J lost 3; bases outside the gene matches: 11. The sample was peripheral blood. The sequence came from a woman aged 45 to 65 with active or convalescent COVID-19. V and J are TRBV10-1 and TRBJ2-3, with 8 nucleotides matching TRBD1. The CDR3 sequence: CASSESGQATFQTDTQYF. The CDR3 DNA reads TGCGCCAGCAGTGAGTCGGGACAGGCGACATTTCAAACAGATACGCAGTATTTT.